These T cell receptor beta chains were read from a single sample in a study of human T cells and chemical hapten exposure. TCRdb fed the RACE reads into MiXCR, producing one record per CDR3 protein. The sample includes 300,000 to 450,000 distinct CDR3 sequences, 4.5% to 5.5% seen only once; the top ten take just over 2.5%. The sample here was whole blood, taken in connection with sensitization to the hapten diphenylcyclopropenone (DPC). These receptors all come from a woman aged 45-60 years with alopecia areata. Some clones in this sample may be carry-over from other donors' samples. Both conserved end residues are part of each CDR3. A D gene is named only where the DNA matches it firmly. A row's size may be missing; if present it is once, few, many or a size class.

TGCAGCGTAGACAGTATTGCCCTAGGCTACACCTTC | CSVDSIALGYTF | NA | TRBV29-1 | NA | TRBJ1-2
TGTGCCAGCAGCGGACAGAGGACCTCACCCCTCCACTTT | CASSGQRTSPLHF | few | TRBV7-2 | NA | TRBJ1-6
TGCGCCAGCAGCCAAGGAGTCGCAGGGAGAGATACGCAGTATTTT | CASSQGVAGRDTQYF | many | TRBV4-3 | NA | TRBJ2-3
TGTGCCAGCAGTTCCAGGTCCAGAGGGACTGAAGCTTTCTTT | CASSSRSRGTEAFF | few | TRBV12-3/TRBV12-4 | NA | TRBJ1-1
TGTGCCAGCACCCCTGCTGGGGGGAGTGGTGGCTACACCTTC | CASTPAGGSGGYTF | few | TRBV6-1 | NA | TRBJ1-2
TGCAGTGCTAGAAAGGGATCTGGGGCCAACGTCCTGACTTTC | CSARKGSGANVLTF | few | TRBV20-1 | NA | TRBJ2-6
TGTGCCAGCAGCTTAGGTACGGGGAACAATGAGCAGTTCTTC | CASSLGTGNNEQFF | many | TRBV13 | NA | TRBJ2-1
TGTGCCAGCAGCGGAGACAGGGTGAGCGAGCAGTACTTC | CASSGDRVSEQYF | few | TRBV27 | TRBD1 | TRBJ2-7
TGCGCCAGCAGCTTGGAGTTGGGAGGCGAAAAACTGTTTTTT | CASSLELGGEKLFF | few | TRBV5-1 | NA | TRBJ1-4
TGTGCCAGCAGCTCCCCTACCGGACAGGGGGCTGGAGGCTACACCTTC | CASSSPTGQGAGGYTF | many | TRBV7-8 | TRBD1 | TRBJ1-2
TGTGCCAGCAGTACCTTGGGACTAGCGGGAGGCACCTACAATGAGCAGTTCTTC | CASSTLGLAGGTYNEQFF | NA | TRBV6-6 | TRBD2 | TRBJ2-1
TGTGCCAGCCGGGACAAGAGCTCCTACGAGCAGTACTTC | CASRDKSSYEQYF | many | TRBV19 | NA | TRBJ2-7
TGCAGCGTTGAGGGACTAGCGAACCACAATGAGCAGTTCTTC | CSVEGLANHNEQFF | few | TRBV29-1 | TRBD2 | TRBJ2-1
TGTGCCAGCAGTTTCCTATTTGGGGGGCGTGACACTGAAGCTTTCTTT | CASSFLFGGRDTEAFF | NA | TRBV28 | NA | TRBJ1-1
TGTGCCAGCAGTCGAAGGTCACAGGGGATCAACGAGCAGTACTTC | CASSRRSQGINEQYF | many | TRBV5-4 | TRBD1 | TRBJ2-7
TGCAGCGTTGACGAAAGCGACGAGCAGTACTTC | CSVDESDEQYF | many | TRBV29-1 | NA | TRBJ2-7
TGTGCCAGCAGTTACTGGGAGGTAGCGCTTAAAGATACGCAGTATTTT | CASSYWEVALKDTQYF | many | TRBV6-2/TRBV6-3 | NA | TRBJ2-3
TGTGCCAGTGAACCCGGGGCCAAAAACATTCAGTACTTC | CASEPGAKNIQYF | many | TRBV19 | NA | TRBJ2-4
TGTGCCAGTCCTCGACTACGACCCTTAGCCAAAAACATTCAGTACTTC | CASPRLRPLAKNIQYF | NA | TRBV7-2 | NA | TRBJ2-4
TGCAGCGTGCCCCTCGGACTAGCCGCGCTCAATGAGCAGTTCTTC | CSVPLGLAALNEQFF | many | TRBV29-1 | TRBD2 | TRBJ2-1
TGCGCCAGCAGCCCTAACAGGGCTAGCAATCAGCCCCAGCATTTT | CASSPNRASNQPQHF | many | TRBV4-3 | NA | TRBJ1-5
TGCGCCAGCAGCCCGGGACTAGCGGCTCTCTCTAGCACAGATACGCAGTATTTT | CASSPGLAALSSTDTQYF | few | TRBV5-1 | TRBD2 | TRBJ2-3
TGTGCCAGCAGTTTAACTCAGGGGGCGAATCGGGCCACCATATATTTT | CASSLTQGANRATIYF | many | TRBV6-5 | TRBD1 | TRBJ1-3
TGCAGCGTTGGGACCTATGGCTACACCTTC | CSVGTYGYTF | many | TRBV29-1 | NA | TRBJ1-2
TGTGCCAGCAGACCAGACAGGTCCCTTAATTCACCCCTCCACTTT | CASRPDRSLNSPLHF | NA | TRBV12-3/TRBV12-4 | NA | TRBJ1-6
TGTGCCAGCAGTTTCCCGCCTTACAATGAGCAGTTCTTC | CASSFPPYNEQFF | many | TRBV28 | NA | TRBJ2-1
TGTGCCAGCAGCCATGAGCCGGGCGGCAACTACGAGCAGTACTTC | CASSHEPGGNYEQYF | NA | TRBV14 | NA | TRBJ2-7
TGTGCCATCAGTGAGCCACCGGGACAGGAGGAGTTCTTC | CAISEPPGQEEFF | many | TRBV10-3 | TRBD1 | TRBJ2-1
TGTGCCACCAGTGATTCTGGACAGGGGAGGGATGGCTACACCTTC | CATSDSGQGRDGYTF | many | TRBV24-1 | TRBD1 | TRBJ1-2
TGTGCCAGCAGTTTAAGGACCGTAGCTGGGGCCAACGTCCTGACTTTC | CASSLRTVAGANVLTF | many | TRBV27 | NA | TRBJ2-6